This T cell receptor (beta chain) was retrieved from a study of brain T cells in children with intractable seizures. Germline values: CDR1 LGHNA, CDR2 YNFKEQ. V lost 0 bases and J lost 5; bases outside the gene matches: 7. The CDR3 has 16 residues. A few counts support this clone. This table comes from immunoSEQ multiplex PCR, and its TCRdb copy is limited to in-frame clones, with some not included. The sample lists tens of thousands of clones, 91% occurring once. The specimen was peripheral blood, collected at surgery. The chain recombines TRBV4-2 with TRBJ2-3; 8 nucleotides align to TRBD2. The source of this sequence is a girl under 10 years old with Rasmussen encephalitis and intractable seizures. CDR3 sequence: CASSQEAGVEEDTQYF. The CDR3 DNA reads TGTGCCAGCAGCCAAGAAGCGGGAGTCGAGGAAGATACGCAGTATTTT.